This T cell receptor (beta chain) emerged from a study of beta chain features in type 1 diabetes. Losses at the gene ends were 2 bases for V and 5 bases for J; bases not matched to a gene: 0. The CDR3 contains 13 residues. Germline V gene data show CDR1 as MGHRA and CDR2 as YSYEKL. One heparinised blood draw, averaging about 116 mL, came from each donor. Whole-study results and caveats: Shorter templates may be favored by PCR, equally so in patients and controls.

Details on this clone: The antigen is not known. This CDR3 is also generated by other DNA sequences in the sample.

The whole isolated RNA underwent reverse transcription, so sequencing captured expressed TCRB transcripts. Clones were sequenced by immunoSEQ multiplex PCR, and TCRdb holds only the in-frame ones, with some missing. The sample gives under 400,000 clones, about 20% of which show up once; 0.044% is in the top ten. Specimen: naive CD4+ T cells from blood. The sequence came from a woman younger than 30 in good health. J is TRBJ1-5 and V is TRBV4-1; 7 bases are a match to TRBD1. The CDR3 nucleotides read TGCGCCAGCAGCCAAACAGGGGATCAGCCCCAGCATTTT. Translating gives CASSQTGDQPQHF.